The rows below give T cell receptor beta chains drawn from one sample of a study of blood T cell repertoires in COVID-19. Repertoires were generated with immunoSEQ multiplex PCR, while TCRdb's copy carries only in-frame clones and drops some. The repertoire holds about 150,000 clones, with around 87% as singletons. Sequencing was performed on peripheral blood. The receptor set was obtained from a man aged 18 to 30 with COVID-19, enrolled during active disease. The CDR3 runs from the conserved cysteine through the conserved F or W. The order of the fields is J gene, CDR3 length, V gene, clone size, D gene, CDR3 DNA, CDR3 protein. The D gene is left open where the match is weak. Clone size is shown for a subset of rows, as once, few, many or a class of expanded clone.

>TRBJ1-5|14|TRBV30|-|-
TGTGCCTGGAGTATAACGAGTTTCAATCAGCCCCAGCATTTT
CAWSITSFNQPQHF
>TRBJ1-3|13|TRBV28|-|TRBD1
TGTGCCAGCAGGGTACAGGGGGCGAACACCATATATTTT
CASRVQGANTIYF
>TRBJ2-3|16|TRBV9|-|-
TGTGCCAGCAGCGTGAGTGGGGCTTCTAGCACAGATACGCAGTATTTT
CASSVSGASSTDTQYF
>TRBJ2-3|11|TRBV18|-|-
TGTGCCAGCTCCCCGGGAGATACGCAGTATTTT
CASSPGDTQYF
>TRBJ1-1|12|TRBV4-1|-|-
TGCGCCAGCAGCTCAGGGAACACTGAAGCTTTCTTT
CASSSGNTEAFF
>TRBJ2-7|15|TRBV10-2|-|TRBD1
TGCGCCAGCAGTGGGGCAGGGGGCCTCAGCTACGAGCAGTACTTC
CASSGAGGLSYEQYF
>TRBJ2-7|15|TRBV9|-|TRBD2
TGTGCCAGCAGCGTTGGGGATACTAGCGAGTACGAGCAGTACTTC
CASSVGDTSEYEQYF
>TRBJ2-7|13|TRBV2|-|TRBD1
TGTGCCAGCCTCCGGGACAGGGGTAACGAGCAGTACTTC
CASLRDRGNEQYF
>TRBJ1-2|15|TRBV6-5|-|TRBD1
TGTGCCAGCAGTTACTCGTTGACAGGGATCCATGGCTACACCTTC
CASSYSLTGIHGYTF
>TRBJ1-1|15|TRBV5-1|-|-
TGCGCCAGCAGCTTGAGGCAGGACCTAGCGGGTGAAGCTTTCTTT
CASSLRQDLAGEAFF
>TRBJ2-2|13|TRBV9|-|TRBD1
TGTGCCAGCGGGACAGGGGAGTTCGGGGAGCTGTTTTTT
CASGTGEFGELFF
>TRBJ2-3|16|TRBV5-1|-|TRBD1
TGCGCCAGCAGCGTGGGACAGGGGTTAAGCACAGATACGCAGTATTTT
CASSVGQGLSTDTQYF
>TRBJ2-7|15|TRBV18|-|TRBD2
TGTGCCAGCTCACCAGGGACTAGCTTCGAGGACGAGCAGTACTTC
CASSPGTSFEDEQYF
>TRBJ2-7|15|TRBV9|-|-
TGTGCCAGCAGCGCGACCGGGACAAGTCAAATAGAGCAGTACTTC
CASSATGTSQIEQYF
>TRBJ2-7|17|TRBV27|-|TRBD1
TGTGCCAGCAGTTTATCAGGTCCCCCGACAGGGCCCTACGAGCAGTACTTC
CASSLSGPPTGPYEQYF
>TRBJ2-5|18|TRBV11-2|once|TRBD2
TGTGCCAGCAGCGCGGGTCTCCGACTAGCCGGAGGAGGAGAGACCCAGTACTTC
CASSAGLRLAGGGETQYF
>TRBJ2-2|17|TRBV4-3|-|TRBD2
TGCGCCAGCAGCCAGGCCGGGACTAGCAAGAGCACCGGGGAGCTGTTTTTT
CASSQAGTSKSTGELFF
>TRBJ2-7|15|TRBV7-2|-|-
TGTGCCAGCAGCACAGACAGTGGACACTCCTACGAGCAGTACTTC
CASSTDSGHSYEQYF
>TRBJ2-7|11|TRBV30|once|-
TGTGCCTGGAGTCAGAACTACGAGCAGTACTTC
CAWSQNYEQYF
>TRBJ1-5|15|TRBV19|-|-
TGTGCCAGTAGTGCCTACCCTCGTAGCAATCAGCCCCAGCATTTT
CASSAYPRSNQPQHF
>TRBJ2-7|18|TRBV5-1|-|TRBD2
TGCGCCAGCTCTCTATTGCCCGCCTTGACTAGCGGGACCTACGAGCAGTACTTC
CASSLLPALTSGTYEQYF
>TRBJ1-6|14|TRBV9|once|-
TGTGCCAGCAGCCCGAGCGTGAATAATTCACCCCTCCACTTT
CASSPSVNNSPLHF
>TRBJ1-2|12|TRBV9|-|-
TGTGCCAGCAGCGACAGGCTATATGGCTACACCTTC
CASSDRLYGYTF